This T cell receptor (beta chain) was identified in a study of blood T cell repertoires in COVID-19. Background on the study: Sites in the United States, Italy and Spain provided acute and convalescent COVID-19 samples. T cells, B-cell-depleted T cells, or PBMCs supplied cDNA or gDNA.

The CDR3 contains 14 residues. Trimming at V came to 7 bases and at J to 8 bases, leaving 10 bases not matched to a gene. In germline, CDR1 is SNHLY, CDR2 FYNNEI. Repertoires were generated with immunoSEQ multiplex PCR, while TCRdb's copy carries only in-frame clones and drops some. Of 90,000 to 120,000 clones detected, approximately 80% appear once; the ten largest clones hold 20% to 25%. The sequence was obtained from a man aged 65 to 79 with active or convalescent COVID-19. Material for sequencing was peripheral blood. This chain uses TRBV2 with TRBJ1-1, with 10 bases matching TRBD1. The CDR3 bases are TGTGCCAGCATGCAGGACAGGGGGGGAGCGGAAGCTTTCTTT. Its protein is CASMQDRGGAEAFF.